Presented here are 31 T cell receptor beta chains from one specimen sequenced in a study of shared clonotypes between healthy human individuals. Produced via immunoSEQ multiplex PCR; TCRdb's table is partial and in-frame only. The top ten hold 0.1% to 0.15% of the sample, which has millions of clones, 85% to 95% seen once. What was sequenced was naive CD4+ T cells sorted from blood. The sample's subset: CD45RA+ positively selected. The receptors come from a man between 18 and 29 years old in good health.

The chain joins TRBV7-2 to TRBJ2-1, with no clear D. Germline V gene lookup returns CDR1 SGHTA and CDR2 FQGNSA. This CDR3 comprises 16 residues. V dropped 1 base and J dropped 7 bases, with 17 bases sitting between them. The CDR3 reads CASSLVVLGTLNEQFF. CDR3 nucleotide sequence: TGTGCCAGCAGCTTAGTGGTTTTGGGTACCCTGAATGAGCAGTTCTTC.

The chain combines TRBV5-6 with TRBJ1-6; maybe TRBD1 (5 bases). Germline-derived CDR1 and CDR2 are SGHDT and YYEEEE. The CDR3 is 14 residues long. Trimming stripped 4 bases from V and 6 bases from J, with 11 bases between. CDR3 loop: CASSHTGGNSPLHF. The DNA for the CDR3 is TGTGCCAGCAGCCACACAGGTGGTAATTCACCCCTCCACTTT.

This clone was observed a single time. V usage is TRBV7-9 and J usage is TRBJ2-2; D is unresolved. This CDR3 has 16 amino acids. Germline-derived CDR1 and CDR2 are SEHNR and FQNEAQ (reference sequence). The V and J ends lost 1 base and 3 bases respectively, with 12 bases between them. This CDR3 reads CASSLEAVIYTGELFF. The DNA for the CDR3 is TGTGCCAGCAGCTTAGAAGCAGTAATCTACACCGGGGAGCTGTTTTTT.

The CDR3 bases are TGTGCCAGCAGTGAAGAGTTCTGGCAGGGGGCCACAGATACGCAGTATTTT. It translates to CASSEEFWQGATDTQYF. This sequence joins TRBV6-1 and TRBJ2-3; TRBD1 matches at 8 bases. CDR3 length: 17 amino acids. Trimming at V came to 1 base and at J to 2 bases, leaving 8 bases not matched to a gene. The germline CDR1 and CDR2 sequences are MNHNS and SASEGT.

This clone was found once. V and J are TRBV10-2 and TRBJ2-7; 7 nucleotides agree with TRBD2. Germline loops: CDR1 WSHSY, CDR2 SAAADI. Trimming at V came to 6 bases and at J to 3 bases, leaving 17 bases not matched to a gene. CDR3 length equals 17 residues. DNA for the CDR3: TGCGCCAGCAGCCCCCGTGCTGGGGAGGGCGGATTCTACGAGCAGTACTTC. It codes for CASSPRAGEGGFYEQYF.

The chain couples TRBV7-2 to TRBJ1-2; D gene uncertain. The length of the CDR3 is 15 residues. The V and J ends lost 1 base and 3 bases respectively, with 12 bases between them. Germline-derived CDR1 and CDR2 are SGHTA and FQGNSA. The CDR3 loop reads CASSLVGGADYGYTF. CDR3 sequence (DNA): TGTGCCAGCAGCTTAGTAGGAGGAGCGGACTATGGCTACACCTTC.

V gene TRBV18 combines with J gene TRBJ2-1, with 8 bases aligning to TRBD1. This CDR3 is built from 15 residues. V shed 0 bases, J shed 10 bases, and the junction held 8 bases outside the gene matches. Germline-derived CDR1 and CDR2 are KGHSH and LQKENI. DNA of the CDR3: TGTGCCAGCTCACCACCGGTAAAACAGGGGGACGAGCAGTTCTTC. Its translation: CASSPPVKQGDEQFF. The full variable domain, rest sourced from reference TRBV18 and TRBJ2-1, is NAGVMQNPRHLVRRRGQEARLRCSPMKGHSHVYWYRQLPEEGLKFMVYLQKENIIDESGMPKERFSAEFPKEGPSILRIQQVVRGDSAAYFCASSPPVKQGDEQFFGPGTRLTVL.

This chain uses TRBV7-9 with TRBJ1-2, with TRBD1 as a possible D gene (6 bases). The CDR3 consists of 16 residues. In germline, CDR1 is SEHNR, CDR2 FQNEAQ (reference sequence). The V end lost 1 base, the J end lost 4 bases, and 16 bases lay between the germline ends. This chain's CDR3 is CASSLVGLDSLYGYTF. DNA of the CDR3: TGTGCCAGCAGCTTAGTGGGCCTGGACAGCCTCTATGGCTACACCTTC.

To note about this clone: The sample carries other DNA sequences with the same CDR3. V usage is TRBV5-1 and J usage is TRBJ1-1; D unclear. CDR1 and CDR2 from the germline V gene are SGHRS and YFSETQ. This CDR3 has 14 amino acids. The ends were cut back, 1 base at V and 2 bases at J, with 9 bases in the middle. DNA for the CDR3: TGCGCCAGCAGCTTGTCTACGGGTAACACTGAAGCTTTCTTT. As protein: CASSLSTGNTEAFF.

The chain employs TRBV4-3 and TRBJ2-7; D call uncertain. The V gene's germline CDR1 is LGHNA and CDR2 YSLEER. CDR3 size: 15 residues. Between the trimmed V and J ends, which lost 0 bases and 0 bases, there was a span of 9 bases. CDR3 bases: TGCGCCAGCAGCCAAGAAGTGGCAGGCTCCTACGAGCAGTACTTC. Amino acids: CASSQEVAGSYEQYF.

For this clone: Other nucleotide sequences from this sample produce the same CDR3. The V call is TRBV5-1, the J call TRBJ1-3, with a tentative D call TRBD1 (6 bases). In germline, CDR1 is SGHRS, CDR2 YFSETQ. The length of the CDR3 is 15 residues. Trimming removed 0 bases from V and 1 base from J, with 8 bases in between. This CDR3 is CASSLEGVSGNTIYF. The CDR3 DNA reads as TGCGCCAGCAGCTTGGAGGGGGTGTCTGGAAACACCATATATTTT.

The chain recombines TRBV5-1 with TRBJ2-2, with 7 bases lining up with TRBD1. The CDR3 runs to 17 residues. Trimming at V came to 3 bases and at J to 4 bases, leaving 12 bases not matched to a gene. CDR1 is SGHRS, CDR2 YFSETQ, per germline. CDR3 bases: TGCGCCAGCAGCTCACAACAGGGGATAAGGACCACCGGGGAGCTGTTTTTT. Translated, it gives CASSSQQGIRTTGELFF. The full variable domain, rest sourced from reference TRBV5-1 and TRBJ2-2, is KAGVTQTPRYLIKTRGQQVTLSCSPISGHRSVSWYQQTPGQGLQFLFEYFSETQRNKGNFPGRFSGRQFSNSRSEMNVSTLELGDSALYLCASSSQQGIRTTGELFFGEGSRLTVL.

This chain uses TRBV5-6 with TRBJ2-1; 7 bases are a match to TRBD1. The CDR3 extends over 15 amino acids. The V gene's germline CDR1 is SGHDT and CDR2 YYEEEE. The J segment lost 2 bases and the V segment lost 4 bases, leaving 6 bases of the junction unmatched. CDR3 bases: TGTGCCAGCAGCCGATACAGGGGCCCCTACAATGAGCAGTTCTTC. Its protein product is CASSRYRGPYNEQFF.

This clone was counted once. The V call is TRBV18, the J call TRBJ1-2; D is undetermined. The V and J ends lost 3 bases and 2 bases respectively, with 10 bases between them. CDR1 and CDR2 (germline): KGHSH, LQKENI. The CDR3 consists of 14 residues. This chain's CDR3 is CASSPADGNYGYTF. The CDR3 region has the DNA TGTGCCAGCTCACCGGCGGACGGAAACTATGGCTACACCTTC.

The V gene is TRBV5-4, the J gene TRBJ1-2, with D unresolved. This CDR3 contains 15 residues. Germline lookup yields CDR1 SGHNT and CDR2 YYREEE (reference sequence). V lost 5 bases and J 2 bases, leaving 16 bases between the germline ends. The CDR3 DNA reads as TGTGCCAGCAGAGCCGCCGCACAGCCGAACTATGGCTACACCTTC. This translates into CASRAAAQPNYGYTF.

For this clone: This sample also contains other DNA sequences that code for the same CDR3. This rearrangement joins TRBV5-1 to TRBJ2-5, with 10 bases fitting TRBD2. This CDR3 contains 15 residues. CDR1 SGHRS and CDR2 YFSETQ come from the germline V gene. With V trimmed by 0 bases and J by 2 bases, 1 base remained unmatched. The CDR3 spells CASSLGTSGQETQYF. CDR3 DNA: TGCGCCAGCAGCTTGGGGACTAGCGGTCAAGAGACCCAGTACTTC.

J is TRBJ1-6 and V is TRBV18; 10 nucleotides match TRBD1. This CDR3 spans 15 amino acids. The germline gives CDR1 KGHSH, CDR2 LQKENI. With V trimmed by 2 bases and J by 8 bases, 3 bases remained unmatched. Here the CDR3 DNA reads TGTGCCAGCTCACCAAGACAGGGGGCTGATTCACCCCTCCACTTT. Translating gives CASSPRQGADSPLHF. Full variable domain (missing parts from reference TRBV18 and TRBJ1-6): NAGVMQNPRHLVRRRGQEARLRCSPMKGHSHVYWYRQLPEEGLKFMVYLQKENIIDESGMPKERFSAEFPKEGPSILRIQQVVRGDSAAYFCASSPRQGADSPLHFGNGTRLTVT.

This clone was seen a single time. The chain couples TRBV6-5 to TRBJ2-2; 8 bases align to TRBD2. Germline CDR1 reads MNHEY; CDR2 reads SVGAGI. The ends lost 6 bases at V and 4 bases at J; junction bases unmatched: 7. The CDR3 is 15 residues long. The CDR3 DNA follows: TGTGCCAGCAGCCGAGGACTAGCCGGCACCGGGGAGCTGTTTTTT. Translation: CASSRGLAGTGELFF.

This chain links TRBV5-1 with TRBJ2-7, with 7 bases fitting TRBD1. The junction had 2 bases not matched to a gene; V was cut back by 3 bases and J by 5 bases. Germline loops: CDR1 SGHRS, CDR2 YFSETQ. The CDR3 is 12 residues long. The CDR3 coding sequence is TGCGCCAGCAGCTACAGGGGCAACGAGCAGTACTTC. Its translation is CASSYRGNEQYF.

V is TRBV5-1 and J is TRBJ2-1; 9 bases map to TRBD2. Unmatched junction bases numbered 11, after V lost 4 bases and J lost 0 bases. The CDR3 has 18 residues. Germline assignment: CDR1 SGHRS and CDR2 YFSETQ. In nucleotides, the CDR3 is TGCGCCAGCAGCCCCGGGAAAATTAGCGGGAGCTCCTACAATGAGCAGTTCTTC. This gives the protein CASSPGKISGSSYNEQFF. Full variable domain (rest looked up from reference TRBV5-1 and TRBJ2-1): KAGVTQTPRYLIKTRGQQVTLSCSPISGHRSVSWYQQTPGQGLQFLFEYFSETQRNKGNFPGRFSGRQFSNSRSEMNVSTLELGDSALYLCASSPGKISGSSYNEQFFGPGTRLTVL.

The chain employs TRBV29-1 and TRBJ2-3; D is possibly TRBD2 (5 bases). The CDR3 consists of 15 residues. Germline lookup yields CDR1 SQVTM and CDR2 ANQGSEA. The germline V and J ends were trimmed by 2 bases and 3 bases, with 15 bases remaining between them. The CDR3 loop reads CSVELRVEGTDTQYF. As DNA, the CDR3 is TGCAGCGTTGAACTGCGGGTAGAGGGTACAGATACGCAGTATTTT.

The gene calls are TRBV27 and TRBJ2-3; 8 nucleotides agree with TRBD2. Trimming took 10 bases from V and 9 from J; bases not matched to a gene: 12. The CDR3 covers 13 residues. Germline V gene sequence: CDR1 MNHEY, CDR2 SMNVEV (reference sequence). The CDR3 region has the DNA TGTGCCACCAGCCGGGAGCGGGGGTTGACGCAGTATTTT. As protein: CATSRERGLTQYF.

The V gene is TRBV30, the J gene TRBJ2-2; a weak D match, TRBD1 (6 bases). The CDR3 is 14 amino acids. V lost 1 base, J lost 5 bases, and 11 bases lay in between. Looked up from germline, CDR1 is GTSNPN and CDR2 is SVGIG (reference sequence). CDR3 DNA sequence: TGTGCCTGGAGTGAACAGGGACGGACCGGGGAGCTGTTTTTT. This encodes CAWSEQGRTGELFF.

For the CDR3, the DNA is TGTGCCAGCCAACCTGGTATATCGGGTAACACTGAAGCTTTCTTT. Its protein is CASQPGISGNTEAFF. This chain uses TRBV18 with TRBJ1-1; D unresolved. With 8 bases removed from V and 2 bases from J, the gap between germline ends came to 18 bases. The CDR3 has 15 amino acids. The germline CDR1 and CDR2 sequences are KGHSH and LQKENI.

This rearrangement joins TRBV4-1 to TRBJ1-5; 8 nucleotides agree with TRBD1. This CDR3 spans 17 amino acids. CDR1 and CDR2 (germline): MGHRA, YSYEKL. After removal of 1 base from V and 0 bases from J, the junction contained 5 bases not matched to a gene. The CDR3 nucleotides read TGCGCCAGCAGCCAAGCCGACAGGGGCCTTAGCAATCAGCCCCAGCATTTT. As protein: CASSQADRGLSNQPQHF.

The chain employs TRBV30 and TRBJ1-6, with D possibly TRBD1 on 5 matching bases. From germline, CDR1 is GTSNPN and CDR2 SVGIG (reference sequence). With 5 bases removed from V and 7 bases from J, the gap between germline ends came to 21 bases. The CDR3 sequence is 16 residues long. The CDR3 reads CAWAKGNRGPNSPLHF. Written as DNA, the CDR3 is TGTGCCTGGGCGAAGGGGAACCGGGGCCCAAATTCACCCCTCCACTTT.

The chain combines TRBV5-1 with TRBJ1-4, with D unresolved. The germline V gene has CDR1 SGHRS and CDR2 YFSETQ. The CDR3 contains 14 residues. Trimming cost V 5 bases and J 0 bases, with 8 bases left between them. The CDR3 sequence is CASRKGPTNEKLFF. The CDR3 bases are TGCGCCAGCAGAAAAGGGCCAACTAATGAAAAACTGTTTTTT.

The rearrangement links TRBV28 to TRBJ1-5, with 8 bases lining up with TRBD1. The CDR3 covers 15 residues. The V segment lost 6 bases and the J segment 4 bases; nucleotides outside the gene matches: 8. Per germline, CDR1 MDHEN and CDR2 SYDVKM. CDR3 amino acids: CASRIRDRSNQPQHF. The CDR3 bases are TGTGCCAGCAGGATCCGGGACAGGAGTAATCAGCCCCAGCATTTT.

This chain connects TRBV5-1 to TRBJ2-2; D might be TRBD1 (6 bases). The CDR3 loop spans 15 amino acids. The V end lost 4 bases, the J end lost 0 bases, and 10 bases lay between the germline ends. Per germline, CDR1 SGHRS and CDR2 YFSETQ. The CDR3 here is CASSAGQSNTGELFF. For the CDR3, the DNA is TGCGCCAGCAGCGCTGGACAGTCGAACACCGGGGAGCTGTTTTTT.

The chain is built from TRBV5-1 and TRBJ2-3; D is uncertain. V lost 2 bases, J lost 2 bases, and 9 bases lay in between. The length of the CDR3 is 14 residues. The V gene's germline CDR1 is SGHRS and CDR2 YFSETQ. CDR3: CASSFDEATDTQYF. CDR3 DNA sequence: TGCGCCAGCAGCTTTGATGAAGCCACAGATACGCAGTATTTT.

The chain combines TRBV11-3 with TRBJ2-7; maybe TRBD2 (5 bases). Germline assignment: CDR1 SGHNT and CDR2 YENEEA. The CDR3 contains 14 residues. Trimming cost V 5 bases and J 2 bases, with 13 bases left between them. In DNA, the CDR3 is TGTGCCAGCAGCGGGTCCGGAGGACCCTACGAGCAGTACTTC. Amino acids: CASSGSGGPYEQYF.